This TCR beta chain was captured by sequencing in a study of blood T cell repertoires in COVID-19. In the study overall: Whether acute or convalescent, the COVID-19 samples came from the United States, Italy and Spain. PBMCs, B-cell-depleted T cells, or T cells provided the cDNA or gDNA that made up the material.

Germline V lookup: CDR1 LGHDT, CDR2 YNNKEL (reference sequence). V lost 3 bases and J 11 bases, leaving 22 bases between the germline ends. This CDR3 is built from 15 residues. Source study methods: Cell counts per sample came from amplifying reference gene primers. Some clones are missing from TCRdb's copy, which holds only in-frame ones; the method was immunoSEQ multiplex PCR. The DNA was the basis for D and trimming; V, J and clone size are from that table. Found here are about 120,000 clones, 78% of them singletons; the top ten hold about 2%. The sequence was collected from a man aged 70 or older with acute or convalescent COVID-19. The V call is TRBV3-1 (or the pseudogene TRBV3-2), the J call TRBJ1-2; D perhaps matches TRBD1 (5 bases). The sample taken for sequencing was peripheral blood. The CDR3 region is CASSQSNRSPLGYTF. The CDR3 nucleotides are TGTGCCAGCAGCCAGTCAAACAGGAGCCCGTTAGGTTACACCTTC.